The T cell receptor beta chain described here comes from a study of shared clonotypes between healthy human individuals. Measured with immunoSEQ multiplex PCR; TCRdb has only the in-frame clones, and not every one. The top ten clones hold more than 0.1% of a sample with around 2.3 million clones, 95% of them seen once. CDR3 length: 15 residues. Trimming at V came to 2 bases and at J to 0 bases, leaving 2 bases not matched to a gene. In germline, CDR1 is SGHNT, CDR2 YYREEE (reference sequence). This TCR was recovered from a man younger than 35 in good health. Source material: naive CD4+ T cells sorted from blood. Subset meaning: CD45RA+ positively selected. The chain uses TRBV5-4 and TRBJ2-7, with 10 bases lining up with TRBD2. In nucleotides, the CDR3 is TGTGCCAGCAGCTTTGGGACTAGCGTCTCCTACGAGCAGTACTTC. Amino acid sequence: CASSFGTSVSYEQYF.